The T cell receptor (beta chain) described here comes from a study of blood T cell repertoires in COVID-19. Overall study context: Sources were T cells, B-cell-depleted T cells, or PBMCs; the material itself was cDNA or gDNA.

Libraries were prepared by immunoSEQ multiplex PCR; TCRdb keeps only in-frame clonotypes and omits some of them. The repertoire holds about 160,000 clones, roughly 85% seen once, with approximately 5.4% in the top ten. Recruited during active infection, patients (from Seattle) were subsequently followed longitudinally. Trimming took 3 bases from V and 6 from J; bases not matched to a gene: 8. The CDR3 length is 16 residues. Germline-derived CDR1 and CDR2 are LNHNV and YYDKDF (reference sequence). The sample taken for sequencing was peripheral blood. The chain is built from TRBV15 and TRBJ1-5; 10 bases line up with TRBD1. The receptor was isolated from a woman aged 45-65 years with COVID-19, enrolled during active disease. The CDR3 DNA sequence: TGTGCCACCAGCAGCGCAGGGACAGGGGTGGGTCAGCCCCAGCATTTT. Translated: CATSSAGTGVGQPQHF.